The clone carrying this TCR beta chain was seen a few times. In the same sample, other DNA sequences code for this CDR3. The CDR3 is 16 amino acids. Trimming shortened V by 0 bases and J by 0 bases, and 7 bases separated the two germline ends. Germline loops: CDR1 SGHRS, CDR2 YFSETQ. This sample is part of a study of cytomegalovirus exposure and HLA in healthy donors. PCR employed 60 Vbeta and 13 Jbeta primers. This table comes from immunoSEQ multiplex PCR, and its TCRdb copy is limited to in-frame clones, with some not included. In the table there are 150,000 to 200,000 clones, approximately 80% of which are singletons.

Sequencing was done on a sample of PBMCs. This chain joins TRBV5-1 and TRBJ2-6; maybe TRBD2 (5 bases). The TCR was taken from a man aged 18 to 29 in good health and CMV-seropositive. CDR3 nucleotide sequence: TGCGCCAGCAGCTTGGAGCTAGCCTCTGGGGCCAACGTCCTGACTTTC. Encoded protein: CASSLELASGANVLTF.